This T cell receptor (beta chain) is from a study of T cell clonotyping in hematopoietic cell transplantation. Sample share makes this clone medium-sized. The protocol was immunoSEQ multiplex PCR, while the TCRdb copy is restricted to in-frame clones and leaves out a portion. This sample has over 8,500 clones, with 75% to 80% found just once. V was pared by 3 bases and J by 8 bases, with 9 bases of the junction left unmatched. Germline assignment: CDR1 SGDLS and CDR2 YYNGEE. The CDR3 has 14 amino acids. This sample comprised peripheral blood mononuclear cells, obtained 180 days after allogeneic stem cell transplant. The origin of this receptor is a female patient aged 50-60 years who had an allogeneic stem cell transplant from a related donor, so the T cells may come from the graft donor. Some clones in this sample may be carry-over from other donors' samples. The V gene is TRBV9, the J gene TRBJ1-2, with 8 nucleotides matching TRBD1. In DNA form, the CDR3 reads TGTGCCAGCAGCGCCCAACCAGGGGGCGGCGGCTACACCTTC. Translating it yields CASSAQPGGGGYTF.